Ten or more counts support the clone carrying this TCR beta chain. Its antigen is unknown. Germline V gene data show CDR1 as SGHVS and CDR2 as FQNEAQ. The V gene end was trimmed by 5 bases and the J gene end by 6 bases; junction bases not matched to a gene: 8. The CDR3 consists of 15 residues. These data come from a study of CD8 T cells in ankylosing spondylitis. General observations from the study: A TCR beta motif made of several highly homologous variants seemed typical of ankylosing spondylitis blood.

Each CDR3 protein is one row after TCRdb ran MiXCR on the 5' RACE reads. The sample holds hundreds of thousands of distinct CDR3 sequences, 12% seen once. The chain uses TRBV7-8 and TRBJ2-3, with 10 nucleotides matching TRBD2. Source material: blood, either unsorted or a sorted T cell fraction (not recorded which). This receptor was taken from a male donor with ankylosing spondylitis. CDR3 in amino acids: CASSTLAGVSDTQYF. The CDR3 DNA reads TGTGCCAGCAGCACGCTAGCGGGAGTTTCTGATACGCAGTATTTT.